This TCR beta chain was identified in a study of cytomegalovirus exposure and HLA in healthy donors. As for the study in general: Early released data comprised around 79 million unique TCRs from HLA-typed donors. Broader study findings: Listed as cytomegalovirus-associated were 164 TCR beta chains. There were some V segments, including TRBV6-2 and TRBV6-3, excluded as indistinguishable. For cytomegalovirus status, the classifier reportedly gave diagnoses with high specificity and sensitivity.

Primers for the PCR totalled 60 Vbeta and 13 Jbeta. Measured with immunoSEQ multiplex PCR; TCRdb has only the in-frame clones, and not every one. The table has about 110,000 clones, about an eighth seen once. The junction had 8 bases not matched to a gene; V was cut back by 0 bases and J by 6 bases. CDR1 is LGHNA and CDR2 is YSLEER in the germline V gene. The CDR3 is 16 residues long. Concerning this clone: What it recognizes is unknown.

This sequence was found in a man aged 40-50 years in good health and CMV-seropositive. Sequencing input: PBMCs. This chain uses TRBV4-3 with TRBJ1-1, with 9 bases fitting TRBD1. The CDR3 loop is CASSQDEGQGRAEAFF. CDR3 nucleotide sequence: TGCGCCAGCAGCCAAGATGAGGGACAGGGAAGGGCTGAAGCTTTCTTT.